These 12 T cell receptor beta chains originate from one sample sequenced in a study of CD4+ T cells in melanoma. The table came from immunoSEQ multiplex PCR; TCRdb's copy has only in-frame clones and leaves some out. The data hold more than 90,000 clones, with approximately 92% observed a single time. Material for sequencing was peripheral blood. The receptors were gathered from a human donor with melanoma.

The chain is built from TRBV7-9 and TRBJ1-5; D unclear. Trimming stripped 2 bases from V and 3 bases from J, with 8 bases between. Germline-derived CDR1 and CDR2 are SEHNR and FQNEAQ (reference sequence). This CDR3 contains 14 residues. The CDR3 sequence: CASSLIGNNQPQHF. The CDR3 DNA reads TGTGCCAGCAGCTTAATAGGGAACAATCAGCCCCAGCATTTT.

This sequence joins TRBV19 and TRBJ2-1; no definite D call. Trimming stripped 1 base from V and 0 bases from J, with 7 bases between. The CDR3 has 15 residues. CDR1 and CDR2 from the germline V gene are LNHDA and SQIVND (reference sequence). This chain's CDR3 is CASSIGDPSYNEQFF. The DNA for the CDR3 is TGTGCCAGTAGTATAGGTGACCCCTCCTACAATGAGCAGTTCTTC.

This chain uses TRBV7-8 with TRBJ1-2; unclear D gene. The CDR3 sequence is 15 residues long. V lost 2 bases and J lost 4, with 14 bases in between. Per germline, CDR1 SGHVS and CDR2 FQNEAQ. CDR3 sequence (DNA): TGTGCCAGCAGCTTATGGGTCCAACGGGGCTATGGCTACACCTTC. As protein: CASSLWVQRGYGYTF.

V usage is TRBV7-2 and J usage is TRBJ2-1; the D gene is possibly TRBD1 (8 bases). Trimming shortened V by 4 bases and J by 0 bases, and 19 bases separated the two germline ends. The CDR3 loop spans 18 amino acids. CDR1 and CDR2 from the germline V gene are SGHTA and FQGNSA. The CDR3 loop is CASSSKAGTGSSYNEQFF. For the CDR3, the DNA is TGTGCCAGCAGCTCAAAAGCGGGGACAGGCAGCTCCTACAATGAGCAGTTCTTC.

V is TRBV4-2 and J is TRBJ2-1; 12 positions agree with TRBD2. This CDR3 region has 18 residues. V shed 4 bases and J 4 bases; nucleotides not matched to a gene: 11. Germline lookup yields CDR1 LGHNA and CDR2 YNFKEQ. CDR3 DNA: TGTGCCAGCAGCCGATACTCGACTAGCGGGGGAACTTACAATGAGCAGTTCTTC. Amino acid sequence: CASSRYSTSGGTYNEQFF.

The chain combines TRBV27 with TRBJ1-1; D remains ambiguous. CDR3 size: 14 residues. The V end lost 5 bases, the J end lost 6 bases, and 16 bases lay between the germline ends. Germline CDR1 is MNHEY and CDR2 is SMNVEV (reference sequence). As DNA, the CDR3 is TGTGCCAGCAGTCCTGTCGGTTTACTCGCTGAAGCTTTCTTT. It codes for CASSPVGLLAEAFF.

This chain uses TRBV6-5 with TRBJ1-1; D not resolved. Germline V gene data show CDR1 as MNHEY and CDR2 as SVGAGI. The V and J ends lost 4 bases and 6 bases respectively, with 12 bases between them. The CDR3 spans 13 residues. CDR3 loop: CASSLVPGAEAFF. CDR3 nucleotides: TGTGCCAGCAGTTTGGTCCCCGGGGCTGAAGCTTTCTTT.

The DNA for the CDR3 is TGTGCCAGCAGCGATCGGACTAGCGGGACAGATACGCAGTATTTT. It specifies CASSDRTSGTDTQYF. V gene TRBV11-1 combines with J gene TRBJ2-3, with 11 bases matching TRBD2. Germline values: CDR1 SGHAT, CDR2 FQDESV (reference sequence). The trim removed 5 bases at V and 3 bases at J, leaving 4 bases unmatched. CDR3 length: 15 amino acids.

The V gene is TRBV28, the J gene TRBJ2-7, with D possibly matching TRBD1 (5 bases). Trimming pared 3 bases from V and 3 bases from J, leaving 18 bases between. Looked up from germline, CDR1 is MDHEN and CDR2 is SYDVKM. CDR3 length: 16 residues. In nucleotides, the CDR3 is TGTGCCAGCAGTTTTCCCCAGGGCGGCACCCGCTACGAGCAGTACTTC. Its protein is CASSFPQGGTRYEQYF.

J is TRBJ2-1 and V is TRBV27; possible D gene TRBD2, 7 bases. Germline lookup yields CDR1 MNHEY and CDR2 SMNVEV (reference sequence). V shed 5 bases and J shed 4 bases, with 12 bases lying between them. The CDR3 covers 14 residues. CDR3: CASSEGGLYNEQFF. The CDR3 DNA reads TGTGCCAGCAGTGAGGGGGGGCTGTACAATGAGCAGTTCTTC.

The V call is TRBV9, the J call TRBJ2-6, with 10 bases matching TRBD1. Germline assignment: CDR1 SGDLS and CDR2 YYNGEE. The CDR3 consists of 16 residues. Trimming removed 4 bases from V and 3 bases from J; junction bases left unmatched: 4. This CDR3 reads CASSKGTGVGANVLTF. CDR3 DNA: TGTGCCAGCAGCAAAGGGACAGGGGTTGGGGCCAACGTCCTGACTTTC.

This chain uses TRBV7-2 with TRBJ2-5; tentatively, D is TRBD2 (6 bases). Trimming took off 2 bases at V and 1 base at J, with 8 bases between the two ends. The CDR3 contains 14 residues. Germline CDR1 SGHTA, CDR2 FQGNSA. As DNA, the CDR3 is TGTGCCAGCAGCTTACGCGGGGCCCAAGAGACCCAGTACTTC. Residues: CASSLRGAQETQYF. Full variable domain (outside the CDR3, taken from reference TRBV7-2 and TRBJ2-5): GAGVSQSPSNKVTEKGKDVELRCDPISGHTALYWYRQSLGQGLEFLIYFQGNSAPDKSGLPSDRFSAERTGGSVSTLTIQRTQQEDSAVYLCASSLRGAQETQYFGPGTRLLVL.